This T cell receptor (beta chain) was sequenced in a study of T-cell reconstitution after alpha-beta-depleted transplantation in children. Whole-study results and caveats: T cells produced anew were the main source of T-cell counts and diversity one year after transplant.

A note on this clonotype: What it binds is unknown.

The TCRbeta library incorporated unique molecular identifiers. TCRdb used MiXCR to reprocess the PCR reads, holding one entry per CDR3 protein. This table has approximately 800,000 distinct CDR3 sequences, 16% appearing once. V was cut by 3 bases and J by 8 bases, with 12 bases left in between. Germline CDR1 is SGHKS and CDR2 is YYEKEE (reference sequence). The CDR3 is made up of 13 amino acids. The starting material was PBMCs, mostly from graft donor cells, obtained 360 days after TCRalphabeta/CD19-depleted stem cell transplant. This TCR derives from a male patient younger than 18 who had a stem cell transplant for acute lymphoblastic leukemia, so the T cells may come from the graft donor. The chain uses TRBV5-5 and TRBJ2-1; D is possibly TRBD2 (5 bases). CDR3 sequence (DNA): TGTGCCAGCAGCTGGAGGCGGACCGATGAGCAGTTCTTC. Encoded protein: CASSWRRTDEQFF.